The 12 T cell receptor beta chains reported below all come from one sample, sequenced in a study of graft-versus-host responses after intestinal transplantation. The table came from immunoSEQ multiplex PCR; TCRdb's copy has only in-frame clones and leaves some out. Of tens of thousands of clones detected, about 88% appear once; the ten largest clones hold 0.45% to 0.55%. Their antigens remain unidentified. This sample comprised unstimulated CD4+ T cells sorted from spleen or lymph node cells, obtained before transplant. These receptor sequences come from a human donor who was the organ donor for an intestinal transplant.

The chain carries TRBV9 and TRBJ2-7; the D is unclear. Trimming removed 0 bases from V and 0 bases from J, with 4 bases in between. This CDR3 contains 13 residues. The V gene's germline CDR1 is SGDLS and CDR2 YYNGEE. CDR3 nucleotide sequence: TGTGCCAGCAGCGTAGCTAGCTCCTACGAGCAGTACTTC. Amino acids: CASSVASSYEQYF. Full variable domain (remainder filled in from reference TRBV9 and TRBJ2-7): DSGVTQTPKHLITATGQRVTLRCSPRSGDLSVYWYQQSLDQGLQFLIQYYNGEERAKGNILERFSAQQFPDLHSELNLSSLELGDSALYFCASSVASSYEQYFGPGTRLTVT.

This chain uses TRBV6-6 with TRBJ1-3; 7 nucleotides agree with TRBD1. Trimming at V came to 4 bases and at J to 3 bases, leaving 3 bases not matched to a gene. This CDR3 comprises 14 residues. Germline CDR1 and CDR2: MNHNY and SVGAGI (reference sequence). The CDR3 DNA follows: TGTGCCAGCAGTTTATGGACAGGTGGAAACACCATATATTTT. Translation gives CASSLWTGGNTIYF.

J is TRBJ2-3 and V is TRBV25-1; a possible D gene is TRBD2 (6 bases). The CDR3 has 18 amino acids. The V gene lost 3 bases and the J gene lost 1 base, with 20 bases spanning the gap. Looked up from germline, CDR1 is MGHDK and CDR2 is SYGVNS. CDR3 coding DNA: TGTGCCAGCAGTGAGGGTCGGAATCGGAGGGAGGGCACAGATACGCAGTATTTT. Translating it yields CASSEGRNRREGTDTQYF.

V is TRBV6-5 and J is TRBJ1-2, with 8 positions matching TRBD1. The CDR3 runs 14 residues. Germline lookup yields CDR1 MNHEY and CDR2 SVGAGI. The junction had 4 bases not matched to a gene; V was cut back by 2 bases and J by 5 bases. The CDR3 nucleotides read TGTGCCAGCAGTTACGGGGACAGGAAATATGGCTACACCTTC. Protein product: CASSYGDRKYGYTF.

This clone was detected a few times. The V gene is TRBV6-5, the J gene TRBJ1-5, with D possibly being TRBD1 (6 bases). This CDR3 contains 13 residues. From germline, CDR1 is MNHEY and CDR2 SVGAGI. The V gene lost 6 bases and the J gene lost 6 bases, with 12 bases spanning the gap. CDR3 residues: CASRSGVGQPQHF. The DNA for the CDR3 is TGTGCCAGCAGATCAGGGGTGGGTCAGCCCCAGCATTTT.

V and J are TRBV5-1 and TRBJ1-2; D gene ambiguous. V lost 0 bases and J 0 bases, leaving 3 bases between the germline ends. The CDR3 spans 13 residues. Germline V gene lookup returns CDR1 SGHRS and CDR2 YFSETQ. This CDR3 is CASSLEPNYGYTF. As DNA, the CDR3 is TGCGCCAGCAGCTTGGAACCTAACTATGGCTACACCTTC.

The V call is TRBV5-6, the J call TRBJ2-1; D gene unclear. This CDR3 is 15 amino acids long. CDR1 and CDR2 (germline): SGHDT, YYEEEE. The V gene lost 0 bases and the J gene lost 8 bases, with 15 bases spanning the gap. CDR3 DNA sequence: TGTGCCAGCAGCTTGGTTGGCTCTCTTGGGGATGAGCAGTTCTTC. This codes for CASSLVGSLGDEQFF.

The chain couples TRBV23-1 to TRBJ1-3; no clear D. TRBV23-1 is flagged as an ORF with uncertain function. This CDR3 region has 20 residues. Trimming took off 0 bases at V and 0 bases at J, with 21 bases between the two ends. CDR3 residues: CASSQSEERPSSFSGNTIYF. In DNA, the CDR3 is TGCGCCAGCAGTCAATCGGAAGAGCGGCCCTCATCGTTCTCTGGAAACACCATATATTTT.

This chain connects TRBV5-4 to TRBJ2-3; 12 bases agree with TRBD1. V trimming: 4 bases; J trimming: 2 bases; junction bases outside the gene matches: 5. Germline V gene sequence: CDR1 SGHNT, CDR2 YYREEE (reference sequence). The CDR3 is 16 residues long. The CDR3 is CASSPTGQGATDTQYF. CDR3 DNA: TGTGCCAGCAGCCCCACGGGACAGGGGGCCACAGATACGCAGTATTTT. The variable domain in full, with the rest retrieved from reference TRBV5-4 and TRBJ2-3, is ETGVTQSPTHLIKTRGQQVTLRCSSQSGHNTVSWYQQALGQGPQFIFQYYREEENGRGNFPPRFSGLQFPNYSSELNVNALELDDSALYLCASSPTGQGATDTQYFGPGTRLTVL.

The sample holds many counts of this clone. This chain links TRBV30 with TRBJ2-5, with D unclear. V was pared by 2 bases and J by 4 bases, with 11 bases between. CDR3 length: 13 residues. Germline assignment: CDR1 GTSNPN and CDR2 SVGIG (reference sequence). The CDR3 reads CAWSRAQRETQYF. CDR3 nucleotide sequence: TGTGCCTGGAGTAGGGCGCAGCGAGAGACCCAGTACTTC.

The chain employs TRBV15 and TRBJ1-1, with D unclear. The CDR3 contains 15 residues. Looked up from germline, CDR1 is LNHNV and CDR2 is YYDKDF (reference sequence). Deletions cut 2 bases from V and 5 bases from J, with 15 bases between. CDR3 residues: CATSRIGVPRTEAFF. The CDR3 DNA reads TGTGCCACCAGCAGAATCGGGGTTCCCAGGACTGAAGCTTTCTTT.

This clone was seen once. The rearrangement uses TRBV27 and TRBJ2-4, with 9 bases matching TRBD1. The germline V gene encodes CDR1 MNHEY and CDR2 SMNVEV (reference sequence). This CDR3 is built from 13 residues. After removal of 2 bases from V and 7 bases from J, the junction contained 0 bases not matched to a gene. The CDR3 loop reads CASSLDRGNIQYF. CDR3 bases: TGTGCCAGCAGTTTAGACAGGGGGAACATTCAGTACTTC.